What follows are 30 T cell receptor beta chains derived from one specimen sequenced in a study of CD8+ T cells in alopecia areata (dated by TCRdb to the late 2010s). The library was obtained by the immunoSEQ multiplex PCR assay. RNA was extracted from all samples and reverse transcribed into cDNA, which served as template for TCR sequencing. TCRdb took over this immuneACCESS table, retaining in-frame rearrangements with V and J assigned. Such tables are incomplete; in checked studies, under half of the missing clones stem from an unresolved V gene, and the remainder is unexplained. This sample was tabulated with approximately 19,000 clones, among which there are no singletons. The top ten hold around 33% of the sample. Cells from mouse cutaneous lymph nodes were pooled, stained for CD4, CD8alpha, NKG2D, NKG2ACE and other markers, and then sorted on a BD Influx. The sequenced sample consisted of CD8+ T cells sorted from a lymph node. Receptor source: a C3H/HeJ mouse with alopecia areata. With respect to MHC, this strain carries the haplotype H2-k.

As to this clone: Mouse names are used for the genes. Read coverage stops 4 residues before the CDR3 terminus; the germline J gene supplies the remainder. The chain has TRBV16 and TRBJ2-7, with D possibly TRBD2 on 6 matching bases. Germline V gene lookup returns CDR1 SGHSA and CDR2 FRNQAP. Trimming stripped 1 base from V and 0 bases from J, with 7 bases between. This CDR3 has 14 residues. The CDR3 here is CASSLVGDSYEQYF. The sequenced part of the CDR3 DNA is TGTGCAAGCAGCTTAGTGGGGGACTCCTAT. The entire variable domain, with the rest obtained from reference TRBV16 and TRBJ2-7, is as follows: NAGVIQTPRHKVTGKGQEATLWCEPISGHSAVFWYRQTIVQGLEFLTYFRNQAPIDDSGMPKERFSAQMPNQSHSTLKIQSTQPQDSAVYLCASSLVGDSYEQYFGPGTRLTVL.

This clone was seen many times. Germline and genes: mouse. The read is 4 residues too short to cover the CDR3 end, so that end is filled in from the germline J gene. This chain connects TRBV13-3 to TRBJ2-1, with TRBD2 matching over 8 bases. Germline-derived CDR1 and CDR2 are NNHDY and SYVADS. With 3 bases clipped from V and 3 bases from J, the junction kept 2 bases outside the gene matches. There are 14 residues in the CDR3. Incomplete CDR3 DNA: TGTGCCAGCAGTGGGACTGGGCTCTATGCT. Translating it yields CASSGTGLYA. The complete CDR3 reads CASSGTGLYAEQFF.

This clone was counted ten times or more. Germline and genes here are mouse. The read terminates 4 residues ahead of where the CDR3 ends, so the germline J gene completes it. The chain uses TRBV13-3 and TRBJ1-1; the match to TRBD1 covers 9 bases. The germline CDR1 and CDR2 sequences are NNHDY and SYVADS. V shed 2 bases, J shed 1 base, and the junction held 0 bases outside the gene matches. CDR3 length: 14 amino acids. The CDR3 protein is CASSETGGNTEVFF. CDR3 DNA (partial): TGTGCCAGCAGTGAGACAGGGGGAAACACA.

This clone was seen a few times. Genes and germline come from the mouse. The sequenced part of the CDR3 DNA is TGTGCCAGCGGTGATGGGGGGTTCCAAGAC. This codes for CASGDGGFQD. The whole CDR3 sequence is CASGDGGFQDTQYF. This chain joins TRBV13-2 and TRBJ2-5; possibly TRBD1 or TRBD2 for D (5 bases each). The read comes to an end 4 residues before the CDR3 does, leaving the germline J gene to fill in the end. Germline CDR1 is NNHNN and CDR2 is SYGAGS (reference sequence). The V end was cut by 0 bases, the J end by 2 bases, with 7 bases between. This CDR3 is built from 14 residues.

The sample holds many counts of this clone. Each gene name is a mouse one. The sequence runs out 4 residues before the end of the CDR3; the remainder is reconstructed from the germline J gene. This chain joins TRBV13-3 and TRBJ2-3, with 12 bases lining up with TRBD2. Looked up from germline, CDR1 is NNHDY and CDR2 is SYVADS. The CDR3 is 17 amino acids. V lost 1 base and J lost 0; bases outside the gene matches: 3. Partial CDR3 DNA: TGTGCCAGCAGTGATTCGGGACTGGGGGGAAGTGCAGAA. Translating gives CASSDSGLGGSAE. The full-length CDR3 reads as CASSDSGLGGSAETLYF.

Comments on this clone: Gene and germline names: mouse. The CDR3 bases that were read are TGTGCAAGCAGCTCCCCGGGACAGGGTGGGTCC. Its translation is CASSSPGQGGS. The entire CDR3 reads CASSSPGQGGSDYTF. The rearrangement uses TRBV16 and TRBJ1-2; TRBD1 aligns across 9 bases. Read data end 4 residues before the CDR3 end; the end is taken from the germline J gene. Germline values: CDR1 SGHSA, CDR2 FRNQAP. CDR3 length: 15 residues.

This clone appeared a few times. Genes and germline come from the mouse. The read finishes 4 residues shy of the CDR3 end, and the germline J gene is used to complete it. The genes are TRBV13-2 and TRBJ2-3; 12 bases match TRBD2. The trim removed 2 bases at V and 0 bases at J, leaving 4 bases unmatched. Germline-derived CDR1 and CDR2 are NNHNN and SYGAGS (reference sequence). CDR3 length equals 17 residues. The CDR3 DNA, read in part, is TGTGCCAGCGGTGAACCGGACTGGGGGGGTAGTGCAGAA. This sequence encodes CASGEPDWGGSAE. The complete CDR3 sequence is CASGEPDWGGSAETLYF.

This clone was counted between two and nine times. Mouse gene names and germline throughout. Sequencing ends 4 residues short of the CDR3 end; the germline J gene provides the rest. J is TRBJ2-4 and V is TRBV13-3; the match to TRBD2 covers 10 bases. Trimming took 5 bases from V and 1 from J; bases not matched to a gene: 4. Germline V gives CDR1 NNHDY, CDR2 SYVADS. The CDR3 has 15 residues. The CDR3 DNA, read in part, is TGTGCCAGCAGCCCGGACTGGGGGCGTCAAAAC. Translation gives CASSPDWGRQN. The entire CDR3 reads CASSPDWGRQNTLYF.

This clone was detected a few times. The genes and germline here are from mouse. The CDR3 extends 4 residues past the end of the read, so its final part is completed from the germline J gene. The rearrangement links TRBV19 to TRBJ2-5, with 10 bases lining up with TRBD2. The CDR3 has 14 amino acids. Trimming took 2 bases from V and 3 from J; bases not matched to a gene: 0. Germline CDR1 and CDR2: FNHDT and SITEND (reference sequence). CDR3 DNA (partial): TGTGCCAGCAGTATGACTGGGGGGCAAGAC. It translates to CASSMTGGQD. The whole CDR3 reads CASSMTGGQDTQYF.

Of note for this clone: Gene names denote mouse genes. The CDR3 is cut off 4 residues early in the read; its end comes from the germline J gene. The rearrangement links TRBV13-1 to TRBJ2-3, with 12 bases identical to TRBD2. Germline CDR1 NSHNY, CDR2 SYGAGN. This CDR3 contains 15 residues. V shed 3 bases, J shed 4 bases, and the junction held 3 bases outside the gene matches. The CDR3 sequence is CASSATGGAPETLYF. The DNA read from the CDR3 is TGTGCCAGCAGTGCGACTGGGGGGGCGCCAGAA.

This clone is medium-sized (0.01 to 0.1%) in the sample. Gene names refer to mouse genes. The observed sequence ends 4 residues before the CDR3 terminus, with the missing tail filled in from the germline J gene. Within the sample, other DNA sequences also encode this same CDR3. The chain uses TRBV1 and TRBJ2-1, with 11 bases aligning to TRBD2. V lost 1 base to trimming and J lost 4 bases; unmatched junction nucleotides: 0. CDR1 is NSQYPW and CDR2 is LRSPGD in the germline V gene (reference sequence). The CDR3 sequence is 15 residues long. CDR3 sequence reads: CTCSAGTGGYAEQFF. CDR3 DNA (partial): TGCACCTGCAGTGCAGGGACTGGGGGGTATGCT.

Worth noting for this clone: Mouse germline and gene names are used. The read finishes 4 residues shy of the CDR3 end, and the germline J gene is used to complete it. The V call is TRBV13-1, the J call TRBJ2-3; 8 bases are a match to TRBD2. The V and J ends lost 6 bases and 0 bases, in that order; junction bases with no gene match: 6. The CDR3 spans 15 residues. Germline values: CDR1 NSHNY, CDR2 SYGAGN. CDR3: CASTQLGASAETLYF. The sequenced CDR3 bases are TGTGCCAGCACCCAACTGGGGGCTAGTGCAGAA.

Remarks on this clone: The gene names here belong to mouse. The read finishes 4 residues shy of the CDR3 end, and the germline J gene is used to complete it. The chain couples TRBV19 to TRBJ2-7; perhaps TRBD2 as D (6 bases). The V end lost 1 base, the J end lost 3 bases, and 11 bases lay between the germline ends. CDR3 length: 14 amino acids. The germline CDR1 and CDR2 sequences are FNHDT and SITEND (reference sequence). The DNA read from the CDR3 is TGTGCCAGCAGTATACGCCTGGGGTTCTAT. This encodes CASSIRLGFY. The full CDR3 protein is CASSIRLGFYEQYF.

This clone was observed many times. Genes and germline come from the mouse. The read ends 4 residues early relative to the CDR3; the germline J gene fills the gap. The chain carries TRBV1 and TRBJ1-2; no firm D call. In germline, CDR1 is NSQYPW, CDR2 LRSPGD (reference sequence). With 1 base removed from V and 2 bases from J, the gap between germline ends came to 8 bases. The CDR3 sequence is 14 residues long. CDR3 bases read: TGCACCTGCAGTGCAGGGGAGGGCAACTCC. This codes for CTCSAGEGNS. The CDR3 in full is CTCSAGEGNSDYTF.

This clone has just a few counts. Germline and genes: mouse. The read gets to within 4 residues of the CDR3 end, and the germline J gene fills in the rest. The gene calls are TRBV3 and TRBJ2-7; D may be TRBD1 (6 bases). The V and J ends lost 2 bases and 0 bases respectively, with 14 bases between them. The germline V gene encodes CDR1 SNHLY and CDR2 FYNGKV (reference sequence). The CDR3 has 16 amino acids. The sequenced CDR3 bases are TGTGCCAGCAGCTTATCGATGCGGGACATCTCCTAT. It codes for CASSLSMRDISY. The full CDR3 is CASSLSMRDISYEQYF. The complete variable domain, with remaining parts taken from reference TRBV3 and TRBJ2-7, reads GPKVLQIPSHQIIDMGQMVTLNCDPVSNHLYFYWYKQILGQQMEFLVNFYNGKVMEKSKLFKDQFSVERPDGSYFTLKIQPTALEDSAVYFCASSLSMRDISYEQYFGPGTRLTVL.

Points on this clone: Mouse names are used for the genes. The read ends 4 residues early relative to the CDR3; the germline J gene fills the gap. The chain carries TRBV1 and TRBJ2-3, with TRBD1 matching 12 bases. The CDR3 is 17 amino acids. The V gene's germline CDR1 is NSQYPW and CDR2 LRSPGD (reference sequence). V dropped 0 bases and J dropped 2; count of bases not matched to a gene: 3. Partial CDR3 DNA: TGCACCTGCAGTGCAGATGGGACAGGGGGCGATGCAGAA. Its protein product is CTCSADGTGGDAE. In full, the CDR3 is CTCSADGTGGDAETLYF.

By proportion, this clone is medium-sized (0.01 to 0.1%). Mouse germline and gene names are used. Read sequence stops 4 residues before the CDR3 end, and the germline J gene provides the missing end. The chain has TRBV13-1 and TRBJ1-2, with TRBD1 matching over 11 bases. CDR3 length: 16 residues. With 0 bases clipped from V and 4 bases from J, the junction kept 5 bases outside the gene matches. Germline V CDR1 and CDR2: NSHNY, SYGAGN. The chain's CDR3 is CASSDGTGGSGSDYTF. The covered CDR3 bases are TGTGCCAGCAGTGATGGGACAGGGGGCAGTGGCTCC.

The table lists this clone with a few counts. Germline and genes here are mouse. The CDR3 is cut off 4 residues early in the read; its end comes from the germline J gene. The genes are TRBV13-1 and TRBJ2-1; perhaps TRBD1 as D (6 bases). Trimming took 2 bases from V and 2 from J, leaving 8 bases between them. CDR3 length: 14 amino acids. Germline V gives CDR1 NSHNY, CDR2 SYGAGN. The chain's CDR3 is CASSDRGDYAEQFF. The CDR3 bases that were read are TGTGCCAGCAGTGACAGGGGAGACTATGCT.

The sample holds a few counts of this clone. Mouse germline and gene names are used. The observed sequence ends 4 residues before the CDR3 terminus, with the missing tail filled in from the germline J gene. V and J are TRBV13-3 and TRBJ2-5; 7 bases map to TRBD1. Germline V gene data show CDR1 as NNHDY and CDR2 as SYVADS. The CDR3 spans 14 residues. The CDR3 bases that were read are TGTGCCAGCAGTGTCACCGGGACAGAAGAC. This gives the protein CASSVTGTED. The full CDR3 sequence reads CASSVTGTEDTQYF.

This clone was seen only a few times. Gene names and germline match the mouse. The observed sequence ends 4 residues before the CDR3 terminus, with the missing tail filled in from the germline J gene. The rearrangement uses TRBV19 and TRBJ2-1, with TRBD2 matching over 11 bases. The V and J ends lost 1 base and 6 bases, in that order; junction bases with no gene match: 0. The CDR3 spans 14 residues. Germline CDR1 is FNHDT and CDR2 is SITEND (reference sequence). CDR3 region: CASSITGGAAEQFF. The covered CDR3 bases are TGTGCCAGCAGTATAACTGGGGGGGCTGCT.

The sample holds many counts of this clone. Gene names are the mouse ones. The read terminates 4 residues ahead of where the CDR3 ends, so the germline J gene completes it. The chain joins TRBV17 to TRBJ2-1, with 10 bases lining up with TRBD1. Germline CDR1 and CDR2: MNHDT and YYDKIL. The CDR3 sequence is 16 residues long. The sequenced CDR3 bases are TGTGCTAGCAGTAGAGATGGGGACAGGGGAGGGGCT. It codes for CASSRDGDRGGA. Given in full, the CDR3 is CASSRDGDRGGAEQFF.

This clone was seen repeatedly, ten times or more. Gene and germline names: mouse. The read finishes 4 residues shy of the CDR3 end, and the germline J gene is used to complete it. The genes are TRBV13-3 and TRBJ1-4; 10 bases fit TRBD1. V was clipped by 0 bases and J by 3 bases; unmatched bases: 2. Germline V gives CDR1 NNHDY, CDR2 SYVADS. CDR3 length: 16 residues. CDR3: CASSDETGGPNERLFF. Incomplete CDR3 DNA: TGTGCCAGCAGTGATGAGACAGGGGGCCCCAACGAA.

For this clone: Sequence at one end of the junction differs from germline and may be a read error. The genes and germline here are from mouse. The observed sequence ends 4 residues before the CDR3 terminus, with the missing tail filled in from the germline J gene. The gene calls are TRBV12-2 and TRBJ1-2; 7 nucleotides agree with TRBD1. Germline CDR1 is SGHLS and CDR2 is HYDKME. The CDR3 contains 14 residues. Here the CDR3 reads CARSLGTANSDYTF. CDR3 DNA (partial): TGTGCCCGCTCCCTCGGGACAGCAAACTCC.

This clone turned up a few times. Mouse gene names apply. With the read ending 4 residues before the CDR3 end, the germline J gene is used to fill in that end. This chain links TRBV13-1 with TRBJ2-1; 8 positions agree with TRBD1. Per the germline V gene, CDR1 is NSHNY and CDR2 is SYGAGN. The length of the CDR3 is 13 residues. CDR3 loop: CASSGTGRAEQFF. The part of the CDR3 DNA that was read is TGTGCCAGCAGTGGGACAGGGAGAGCT.

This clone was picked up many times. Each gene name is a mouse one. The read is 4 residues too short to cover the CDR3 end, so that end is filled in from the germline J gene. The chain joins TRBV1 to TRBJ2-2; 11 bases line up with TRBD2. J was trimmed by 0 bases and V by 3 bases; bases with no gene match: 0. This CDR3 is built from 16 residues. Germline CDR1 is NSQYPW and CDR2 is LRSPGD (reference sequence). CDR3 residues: CTCSADWGANTGQLYF. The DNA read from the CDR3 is TGCACCTGCAGTGCGGACTGGGGGGCAAACACCGGG.

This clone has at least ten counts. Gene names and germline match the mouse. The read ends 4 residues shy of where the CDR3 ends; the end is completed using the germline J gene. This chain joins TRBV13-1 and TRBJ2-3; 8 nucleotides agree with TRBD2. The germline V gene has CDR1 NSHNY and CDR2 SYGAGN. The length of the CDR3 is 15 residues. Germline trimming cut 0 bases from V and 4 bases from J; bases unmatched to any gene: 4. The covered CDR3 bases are TGTGCCAGCAGTGATGCACCTGGGGGGACAGAA. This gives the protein CASSDAPGGTE. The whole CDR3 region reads CASSDAPGGTETLYF.

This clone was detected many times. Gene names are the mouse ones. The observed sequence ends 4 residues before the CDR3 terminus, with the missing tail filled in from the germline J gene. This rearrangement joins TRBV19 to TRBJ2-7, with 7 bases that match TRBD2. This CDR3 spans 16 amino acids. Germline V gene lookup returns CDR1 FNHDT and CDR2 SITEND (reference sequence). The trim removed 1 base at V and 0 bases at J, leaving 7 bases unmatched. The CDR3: CASSIILGESSYEQYF. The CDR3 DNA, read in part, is TGTGCCAGCAGTATAATCCTGGGGGAGAGCTCCTAT.

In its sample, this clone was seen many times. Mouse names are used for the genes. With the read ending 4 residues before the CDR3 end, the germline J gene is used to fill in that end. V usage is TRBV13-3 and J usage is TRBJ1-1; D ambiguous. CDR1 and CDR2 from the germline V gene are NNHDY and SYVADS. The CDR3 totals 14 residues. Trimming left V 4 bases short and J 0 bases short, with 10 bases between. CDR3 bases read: TGTGCCAGCAGTCTCGACAATGCAAACACA. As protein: CASSLDNANT. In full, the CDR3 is CASSLDNANTEVFF.

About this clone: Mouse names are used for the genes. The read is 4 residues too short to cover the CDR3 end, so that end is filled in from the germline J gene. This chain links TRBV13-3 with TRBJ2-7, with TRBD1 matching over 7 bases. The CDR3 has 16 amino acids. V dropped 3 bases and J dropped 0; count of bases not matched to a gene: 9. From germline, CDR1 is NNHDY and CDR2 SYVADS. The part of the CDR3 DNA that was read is TGTGCCAGCAGTGCCGCAGGGGGTCGGAGCTCCTAT. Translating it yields CASSAAGGRSSY. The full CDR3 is CASSAAGGRSSYEQYF.

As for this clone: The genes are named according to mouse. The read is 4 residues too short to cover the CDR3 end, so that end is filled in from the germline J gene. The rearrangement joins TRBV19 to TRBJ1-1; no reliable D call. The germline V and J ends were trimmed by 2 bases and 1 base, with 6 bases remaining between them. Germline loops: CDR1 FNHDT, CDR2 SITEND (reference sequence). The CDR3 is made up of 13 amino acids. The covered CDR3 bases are TGTGCCAGCAGTATCGTCAGAAACACA. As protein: CASSIVRNT. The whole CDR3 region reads CASSIVRNTEVFF.